This T cell receptor beta chain comes out of a study of T cell changes during pregnancy in multiple sclerosis. CDR1 is SGHVS, CDR2 FNYEAQ, per germline. There are 17 residues in the CDR3. Losses at the gene ends were 5 bases for V and 2 bases for J; bases not matched to a gene: 15. Sequenced by immunoSEQ multiplex PCR; TCRdb stores in-frame clones only, minus some. The sample lists roughly 74,000 clones; approximately 91% were seen once. The TCR comes from a female donor with multiple sclerosis, enrolled in a pregnancy study. The source was peripheral blood, collected before pregnancy. The chain employs TRBV7-6 and TRBJ2-7, with TRBD2 matching over 7 bases. The CDR3 coding sequence is TGTGCCAGCAGCGCCAGTGCAAGCGGGACCACCCCCTACGAGCAGTACTTC. It encodes CASSASASGTTPYEQYF. Supplemented by reference TRBV7-6 and TRBJ2-7, the full variable domain reads GAGVSQSPRYKVTKRGQDVALRCDPISGHVSLYWYRQALGQGPEFLTYFNYEAQQDKSGLPNDRFSAERPEGSISTLTIQRTEQRDSAMYRCASSASASGTTPYEQYFGPGTRLTVT.